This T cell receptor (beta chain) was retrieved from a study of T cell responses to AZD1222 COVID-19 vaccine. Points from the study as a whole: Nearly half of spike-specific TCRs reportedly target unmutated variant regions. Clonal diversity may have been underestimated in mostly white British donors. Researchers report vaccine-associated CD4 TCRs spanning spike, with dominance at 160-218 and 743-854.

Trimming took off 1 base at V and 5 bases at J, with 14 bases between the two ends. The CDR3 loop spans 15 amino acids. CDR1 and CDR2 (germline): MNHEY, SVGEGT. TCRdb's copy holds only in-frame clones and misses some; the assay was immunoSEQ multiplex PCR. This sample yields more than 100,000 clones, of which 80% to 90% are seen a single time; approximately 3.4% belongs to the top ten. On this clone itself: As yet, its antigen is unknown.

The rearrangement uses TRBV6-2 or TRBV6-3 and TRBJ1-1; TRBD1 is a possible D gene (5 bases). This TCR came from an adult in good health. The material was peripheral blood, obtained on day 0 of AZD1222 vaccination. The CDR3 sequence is CASSYLFIGGTEAFF. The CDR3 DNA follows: TGTGCCAGCAGTTACTTGTTCATTGGGGGAACTGAAGCTTTCTTT.